The 15 T cell receptor beta chains in this list originate from one sample, sequenced in a study of cytomegalovirus exposure and HLA in healthy donors. 60 Vbeta and 13 Jbeta primers were used in PCR. Measured with immunoSEQ multiplex PCR; TCRdb has only the in-frame clones, and not every one. The sample lists under 150,000 clones, roughly 77% seen once, with approximately 3% in the top ten. Sequencing used PBMCs. The receptors here all came from a female donor in good health and CMV-seronegative.

The rearrangement joins TRBV5-5 to TRBJ2-2, with D tentatively TRBD2 (5 bases). The CDR3 is 15 amino acids. V was shortened by 2 bases and J by 4 bases, with 12 bases between the two germline ends. The germline V gene has CDR1 SGHKS and CDR2 YYEKEE (reference sequence). CDR3 residues: CASSFLGLTTGELFF. In DNA, the CDR3 is TGTGCCAGCAGCTTCTTAGGACTTACCACCGGGGAGCTGTTTTTT.

This clone turned up a few times. The V and J genes are TRBV7-9 and TRBJ2-2, with a tentative D call TRBD1 (5 bases). CDR1 is SEHNR, CDR2 FQNEAQ, per germline (reference sequence). Trimming shortened V by 5 bases and J by 4 bases, and 8 bases separated the two germline ends. This CDR3 is built from 13 residues. CDR3 DNA: TGTGCCAGCAGCCCCCAGGGCACCGGGGAGCTGTTTTTT. This translates into CASSPQGTGELFF.

V gene TRBV5-1 combines with J gene TRBJ1-2; D is undetermined. The CDR3 spans 15 residues. V was clipped by 0 bases and J by 0 bases, with 9 bases between them. Germline V gene lookup returns CDR1 SGHRS and CDR2 YFSETQ. CDR3 region: CASSLGAASNYGYTF. CDR3 nucleotide sequence: TGCGCCAGCAGCTTGGGGGCAGCCTCTAACTATGGCTACACCTTC.

The V gene is TRBV11-3, the J gene TRBJ2-1; 7 nucleotides line up with TRBD2. The CDR3 is made up of 18 amino acids. The V gene end was trimmed by 5 bases and the J gene end by 4 bases; junction bases not matched to a gene: 17. CDR1 SGHNT and CDR2 YENEEA come from the germline V gene. The CDR3 DNA follows: TGTGCCAGCAGCAATACTAGCGTCCGGTCCCTCCCTTACAATGAGCAGTTCTTC. It codes for CASSNTSVRSLPYNEQFF.

The chain is built from TRBV29-1 and TRBJ2-3; 8 bases agree with TRBD2. J was trimmed by 2 bases and V by 6 bases; bases with no gene match: 4. Germline V gene lookup returns CDR1 SQVTM and CDR2 ANQGSEA. The CDR3 contains 13 residues. This CDR3 is CSVRGGYTDTQYF. In DNA, the CDR3 is TGCAGCGTACGCGGGGGGTACACAGATACGCAGTATTTT.

The CDR3 coding sequence is TGTGCCAGCAGTTACAATAGCGGGAGGGCAGGTGGTACGCAGTATTTT. It codes for CASSYNSGRAGGTQYF. This chain links TRBV6-5 with TRBJ2-3; 11 bases are a match to TRBD2. CDR3 length: 16 amino acids. V lost 2 bases to trimming and J lost 8 bases; unmatched junction nucleotides: 9. Looked up from germline, CDR1 is MNHEY and CDR2 is SVGAGI.

This clone was recorded once. The chain is built from TRBV19 and TRBJ2-2; 7 bases match TRBD2. The germline CDR1 and CDR2 sequences are LNHDA and SQIVND (reference sequence). V lost 6 bases to trimming and J lost 5 bases; unmatched junction nucleotides: 9. The CDR3 sequence is 15 residues long. The CDR3 loop reads CASSRTSLKTGELFF. The DNA of the CDR3 is TGTGCCAGTAGCCGGACTAGTTTGAAGACCGGGGAGCTGTTTTTT.

As to this clone: The same CDR3 also results from other DNA sequences found in this sample. This chain joins TRBV25-1 and TRBJ1-2; a possible D gene is TRBD1 (5 bases). V gave up 3 bases and J gave up 2 bases, with 7 bases separating them. CDR3 length equals 13 residues. Germline CDR1 reads MGHDK; CDR2 reads SYGVNS. The CDR3 DNA sequence: TGTGCCAGCAGTGAGGGGGGGAACTATGGCTACACCTTC. Protein sequence: CASSEGGNYGYTF.

This chain uses TRBV4-3 with TRBJ2-3, with D maybe TRBD2 (6 bases). This CDR3 contains 16 residues. The germline V gene has CDR1 LGHNA and CDR2 YSLEER. V was pared by 3 bases and J by 6 bases, with 19 bases between. Here the CDR3 reads CASSHTLAPPRDTQYF. The CDR3 nucleotides read TGCGCCAGCAGCCACACACTAGCACCTCCGAGGGATACGCAGTATTTT.

This clone was recorded a few times. V is TRBV6-5 and J is TRBJ1-5; TRBD1 aligns across 7 bases. Germline CDR1 and CDR2: MNHEY and SVGAGI. J lost 0 bases, V lost 6 bases, and 2 bases had no gene match. The CDR3 is 14 amino acids. CDR3: CASRDRISNQPQHF. CDR3 sequence (DNA): TGTGCCAGCAGGGACAGGATTAGCAATCAGCCCCAGCATTTT.

This rearrangement joins TRBV10-1 to TRBJ2-1, with 13 bases identical to TRBD2. The CDR3 is made up of 14 amino acids. With V trimmed by 2 bases and J by 8 bases, 0 bases remained unmatched. CDR1 and CDR2 from the germline V gene are WNHNN and SYGVQD (reference sequence). Written as DNA, the CDR3 is TGCGCCAGCAGTGAGACTAGCGGGAGGGATGAGCAGTTCTTC. This sequence encodes CASSETSGRDEQFF.

The CDR3 spells CASSLQGNTIYF. DNA of the CDR3: TGTGCCAGCAGCTTACAGGGGAACACCATATATTTT. J is TRBJ1-3 and V is TRBV7-6; D is perhaps TRBD1 (6 bases). This CDR3 region has 12 residues. Trimming took off 2 bases at V and 7 bases at J, with 6 bases between the two ends. Looked up from germline, CDR1 is SGHVS and CDR2 is FNYEAQ.

The chain combines TRBV28 with TRBJ2-7; D remains unclear. The CDR3 has 14 amino acids. V was cut by 5 bases and J by 1 base, with 12 bases left in between. Germline values: CDR1 MDHEN, CDR2 SYDVKM. CDR3: CASSDRARSYEQYF. Written as DNA, the CDR3 is TGTGCCAGCAGTGATAGAGCGCGATCCTACGAGCAGTACTTC.

The chain is built from TRBV5-4 and TRBJ2-5, with 16 bases fitting TRBD2. Near its end, the DNA agrees better with TRBJ2-7, so the J call may be wrong. The CDR3 has 16 amino acids. The germline CDR1 and CDR2 sequences are SGHNT and YYREEE (reference sequence). The CDR3 is CASSRGGLAGGYEQYF. CDR3 DNA: TGTGCCAGCAGCCGTGGGGGACTAGCGGGAGGGTACGAGCAGTACTTC.

The rearrangement joins TRBV30 to TRBJ1-4; 9 positions match TRBD1. The CDR3 sequence is 13 residues long. Per the germline V gene, CDR1 is GTSNPN and CDR2 is SVGIG (reference sequence). Trimming cost V 2 bases and J 7 bases; bases outside gene matches: 2. The CDR3 here is CAWSRGQGEKLFF. The CDR3 coding sequence is TGTGCCTGGAGTCGGGGACAGGGTGAAAAACTGTTTTTT.